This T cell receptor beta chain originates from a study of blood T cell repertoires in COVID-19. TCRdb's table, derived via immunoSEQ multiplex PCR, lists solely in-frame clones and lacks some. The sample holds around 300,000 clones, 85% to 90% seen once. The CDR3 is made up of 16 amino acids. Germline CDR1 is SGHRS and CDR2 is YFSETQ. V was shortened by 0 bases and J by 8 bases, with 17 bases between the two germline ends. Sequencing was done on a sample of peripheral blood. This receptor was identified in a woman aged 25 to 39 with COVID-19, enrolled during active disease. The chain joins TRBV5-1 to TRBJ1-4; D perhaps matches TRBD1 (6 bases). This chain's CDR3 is CASSLVVTGNGEKLFF. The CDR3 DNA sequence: TGCGCCAGCAGCTTGGTTGTAACAGGGAATGGGGAAAAACTGTTTTTT.